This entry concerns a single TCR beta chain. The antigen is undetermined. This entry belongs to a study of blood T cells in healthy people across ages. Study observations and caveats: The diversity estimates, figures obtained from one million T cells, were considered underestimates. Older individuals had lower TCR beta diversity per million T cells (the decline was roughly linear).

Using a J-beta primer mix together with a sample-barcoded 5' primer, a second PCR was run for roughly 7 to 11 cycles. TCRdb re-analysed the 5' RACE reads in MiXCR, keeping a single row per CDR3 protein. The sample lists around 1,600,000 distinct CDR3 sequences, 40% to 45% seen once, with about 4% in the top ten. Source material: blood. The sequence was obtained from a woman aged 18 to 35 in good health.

The CDR3, as DNA: TGTGCCAGCACCAAACAGGGGCGGGAGACCCAGTACTTC. Translated: CASTKQGRETQYF. V gene TRBV7-9 combines with J gene TRBJ2-5; 7 bases map to TRBD1. V gave up 7 bases and J gave up 5 bases; unmatched junction bases: 7. The CDR3 is 13 residues long. Per germline, CDR1 SEHNR and CDR2 FQNEAQ (reference sequence).